The clone carrying this T cell receptor beta chain is medium-sized within its sample. Antigen unknown. This sample was included in a study of spatial heterogeneity in lung cancer. The time point was: sample taken at primary tumor resection. TCRdb re-analysed the 5' RACE reads in MiXCR, keeping a single row per CDR3 protein. Of about 3,900 distinct CDR3 sequences listed, about 4% were seen once; the top ten hold around 51%. General study results and limits: Tumor mutation counts were tracked by expanded intratumoral alpha and beta TCR counts. Coverage of tumor T cells, by estimate, reached roughly 7% for alpha chains and 13% for beta chains.

The receptor was derived from a male donor with early-stage non-small cell lung cancer. Sequenced material: lung tumor tissue, taken at surgery.

The chain's CDR3 is CASSPGTPVGTQYF. As DNA, the CDR3 is TGTGCCAGCAGCCCCGGGACTCCTGTTGGGACGCAGTATTTT. V is TRBV7-2 and J is TRBJ2-3, with D perhaps matching TRBD2 (6 bases). The V gene's germline CDR1 is SGHTA and CDR2 FQGNSA. The CDR3 loop spans 14 amino acids. The V end was cut by 5 bases, the J end by 9 bases, with 18 bases between. The full variable domain, completed using reference TRBV7-2 and TRBJ2-3, is GAGVSQSPSNKVTEKGKDVELRCDPISGHTALYWYRQSLGQGLEFLIYFQGNSAPDKSGLPSDRFSAERTGGSVSTLTIQRTQQEDSAVYLCASSPGTPVGTQYFGPGTRLTVL.